This T cell receptor (beta chain) was profiled in a study of human T cells and chemical hapten exposure. At least ten counts were recorded for this clonotype. MiXCR was run by TCRdb on the 5' RACE reads, yielding one entry per CDR3 protein. The table includes about 81,000 distinct CDR3 sequences, 6% to 8.5% detected once. Total RNA extraction was carried out from unfractionated whole blood. V lost 4 bases to trimming and J lost 4 bases; unmatched junction nucleotides: 10. The CDR3 is made up of 16 amino acids. Germline loops: CDR1 MNHEY, CDR2 SMNVEV (reference sequence). The sequence was obtained from a male donor in good health. V gene TRBV27 combines with J gene TRBJ1-2; 9 nucleotides match TRBD1. The CDR3 loop reads CASSSRADRGAYGYTF. The CDR3 DNA reads as TGTGCCAGCAGTTCACGCGCCGACAGGGGGGCCTATGGCTACACCTTC.